The 27 T cell receptor beta chains given below trace back to one sample, sequenced in a study of blood T cell repertoires in COVID-19. The protocol was immunoSEQ multiplex PCR, while the TCRdb copy is restricted to in-frame clones and leaves out a portion. The repertoire has 230,000 or so clones, approximately 90% of them found once; the top ten carry less than 4.5%. The sample taken for sequencing was PBMCs or T cells enriched from blood (not recorded which). These TCRs come from a woman between 35 and 50 years old with acute COVID-19.

This chain links TRBV11-3 with TRBJ2-3; possible D gene TRBD1, 8 bases. Trimming took 4 bases from V and 2 from J, leaving 19 bases between them. The CDR3 is made up of 17 amino acids. In germline, CDR1 is SGHNT, CDR2 YENEEA. CDR3 DNA sequence: TGTGCCAGCAGCTCCCCGATACAGGGGGGGAACACAGATACGCAGTATTTT. Encoded protein: CASSSPIQGGNTDTQYF.

The chain joins TRBV20-1 to TRBJ1-2; D call uncertain. CDR1 is DFQATT and CDR2 is SNEGSKA in the germline V gene (reference sequence). Trimming cost V 5 bases and J 6 bases, with 10 bases left between them. The CDR3 is made up of 11 amino acids. The CDR3 DNA reads as TGCAGTGCTTTGCGAGGGAATGGCTACACCTTC. Its translation is CSALRGNGYTF.

This clone was counted once. This chain links TRBV2 with TRBJ1-1; D unresolved. V lost 8 bases to trimming and J lost 10 bases, with 14 bases between them. The CDR3 is 11 residues long. Germline V CDR1 and CDR2: SNHLY, FYNNEI. DNA for the CDR3: TGTGCCAGCTCTGCTGGAGGGAGAGCTTTCTTT. Translated, it gives CASSAGGRAFF.

The chain is built from TRBV2 and TRBJ1-1; TRBD1 might be the D (5 bases). V was shortened by 6 bases and J by 1 base, with 15 bases between the two germline ends. The CDR3 spans 15 residues. Germline assignment: CDR1 SNHLY and CDR2 FYNNEI. The CDR3 protein is CASRPDGGGNTEAFF. CDR3 nucleotides: TGTGCCAGCAGACCCGACGGCGGGGGGAACACTGAAGCTTTCTTT.

V gene TRBV7-9 combines with J gene TRBJ1-1, with a weak D call TRBD1 (5 bases). The CDR3 spans 18 residues. Germline CDR1 SEHNR, CDR2 FQNEAQ (reference sequence). V lost 1 base, J lost 0 bases, and 18 bases lay in between. CDR3 amino acids: CASSLGRSGGMMNTEAFF. The CDR3 DNA follows: TGTGCCAGCAGCTTAGGTCGTTCGGGGGGAATGATGAACACTGAAGCTTTCTTT.

Note on this clone: Other DNA sequences in this sample translate to the same CDR3. The chain recombines TRBV4-3 with TRBJ1-2, with TRBD1 as a possible D gene (6 bases). This CDR3 has 12 residues. Trimming pared 3 bases from V and 6 bases from J, leaving 8 bases between. Germline loops: CDR1 LGHNA, CDR2 YSLEER. Here the CDR3 reads CASSHSGDGYTF. CDR3 in DNA: TGCGCCAGCAGCCATTCAGGGGATGGCTACACCTTC.

This clone was counted between two and nine times. Other DNA sequences of this sample code for an identical CDR3. V is TRBV6-1 and J is TRBJ1-3, with 7 bases matching TRBD1. The CDR3 is 13 amino acids. Germline CDR1 MNHNS, CDR2 SASEGT. The V segment lost 1 base and the J segment 7 bases; nucleotides outside the gene matches: 1. CDR3 sequence reads: CASSEVRGNTIYF. In DNA, the CDR3 is TGTGCCAGCAGTGAAGTCAGGGGGAACACCATATATTTT.

CDR3 loop: CASSMDRLDYGYTF. The CDR3 coding sequence is TGTGCCAGCAGCATGGACAGGTTGGACTATGGCTACACCTTC. The rearrangement uses TRBV6-5 and TRBJ1-2, with 7 bases lining up with TRBD1. The germline V gene has CDR1 MNHEY and CDR2 SVGAGI. With 6 bases clipped from V and 3 bases from J, the junction kept 7 bases outside the gene matches. This CDR3 region has 14 residues.

The V call is TRBV2, the J call TRBJ1-2; TRBD1 aligns across 8 bases. The CDR3 consists of 14 residues. V shed 8 bases and J 4 bases; nucleotides not matched to a gene: 9. Looked up from germline, CDR1 is SNHLY and CDR2 is FYNNEI. The CDR3 loop reads CASRPGQASYGYTF. The CDR3, as DNA: TGTGCCAGCCGTCCGGGACAGGCATCCTATGGCTACACCTTC.

This clone appeared a single time. The chain joins TRBV2 to TRBJ1-5; no clear D gene. Per germline, CDR1 SNHLY and CDR2 FYNNEI. The CDR3 covers 13 residues. V dropped 2 bases and J dropped 5 bases, with 7 bases sitting between them. Here the CDR3 DNA reads TGTGCCAGCAGTGAAAATCGAGATCAGCCCCAGCATTTT. Translation: CASSENRDQPQHF.

The chain combines TRBV3-1 (or the pseudogene TRBV3-2) with TRBJ2-2; 8 positions agree with TRBD1. This CDR3 is built from 21 residues. Germline trimming cut 0 bases from V and 6 bases from J; bases unmatched to any gene: 21. Germline CDR1 reads LGHDT; CDR2 reads YNNKEL (reference sequence). CDR3 sequence (DNA): TGTGCCAGCAGCCAAGATATTCGAGCACGTGCAGGGGGCGCAGAAGCCGGGGAGCTGTTTTTT. Translation gives CASSQDIRARAGGAEAGELFF.

V and J are TRBV6-5 and TRBJ1-1, with D possibly TRBD1 on 5 matching bases. V lost 8 bases, J lost 0 bases, and 13 bases lay in between. CDR3 length equals 14 residues. Germline assignment: CDR1 MNHEY and CDR2 SVGAGI. CDR3 protein: CASLPGHLNTEAFF. DNA for the CDR3: TGTGCCAGCTTACCTGGACACCTGAACACTGAAGCTTTCTTT.

The gene calls are TRBV27 and TRBJ1-1; a weak D match, TRBD1 (6 bases). Germline values: CDR1 MNHEY, CDR2 SMNVEV (reference sequence). The CDR3 is 15 amino acids. The germline V and J ends were trimmed by 4 bases and 4 bases, with 16 bases remaining between them. CDR3 nucleotides: TGTGCCAGCAGTTCCCGACAGGTTGGGAGCACTGAAGCTTTCTTT. Translated: CASSSRQVGSTEAFF.

V usage is TRBV5-1 and J usage is TRBJ2-2, with a tentative D call TRBD2 (6 bases). Trimming stripped 7 bases from V and 1 base from J, with 17 bases between. The CDR3 extends over 16 amino acids. CDR1 is SGHRS and CDR2 is YFSETQ in the germline V gene. The CDR3 sequence is CASSNAGTVNTGELFF. The CDR3, as DNA: TGCGCCAGCTCCAACGCGGGGACGGTGAACACCGGGGAGCTGTTTTTT.

The chain joins TRBV4-3 to TRBJ1-5, with 7 bases lining up with TRBD1. CDR1 is LGHNA and CDR2 is YSLEER in the germline V gene. The V segment lost 5 bases and the J segment 6 bases; nucleotides outside the gene matches: 4. The CDR3 has 13 amino acids. The CDR3 reads CASSANRGQPQHF. The CDR3 DNA follows: TGCGCCAGCAGCGCCAACAGGGGTCAGCCCCAGCATTTT.

The chain links TRBV10-3 to TRBJ1-3, with 7 bases aligning to TRBD1. The CDR3 consists of 15 residues. Germline V CDR1 and CDR2: ENHRY, SYGVKD. J was trimmed by 2 bases and V by 0 bases; bases with no gene match: 1. CDR3 sequence reads: CAISESGTAGNTIYF. As DNA, the CDR3 is TGTGCCATCAGTGAGTCGGGGACAGCTGGAAACACCATATATTTT.

The chain links TRBV7-3 to TRBJ1-1, with unresolved D. V lost 5 bases and J lost 1, with 8 bases in between. Germline lookup yields CDR1 SGHTA and CDR2 FQGTGA. The CDR3 runs to 13 residues. CDR3 loop: CASSPGKNTEAFF. CDR3 DNA: TGTGCCAGCAGCCCCGGGAAGAACACTGAAGCTTTCTTT.

A remark on this clone: One end of the junction is discordant with germline, which a read error may explain. The CDR3 sequence is CASSEQGARLETQYF. The CDR3 bases are TGTGCTAGCAGTGAACAGGGAGCTCGATTGGAGACCCAGTACTTC. The rearrangement uses TRBV7-7 and TRBJ2-5; D possibly corresponds to TRBD1 (6 bases). Germline CDR1 SSHAT, CDR2 FNYEAQ (reference sequence). CDR3 length: 15 residues.

V and J are TRBV7-9 and TRBJ1-2; D uncertain. V was cut by 4 bases and J by 7 bases, with 7 bases left in between. CDR1 and CDR2 from the germline V gene are SEHNR and FQNEAQ (reference sequence). The CDR3 is 11 residues long. CDR3 region: CASSSGSGYTF. As DNA, the CDR3 is TGTGCCAGCAGCTCGGGATCTGGCTACACCTTC.

The chain combines TRBV5-6 with TRBJ2-2; the D is unclear. The ends were cut back, 2 bases at V and 5 bases at J, with 4 bases in the middle. The CDR3 sequence is 12 residues long. Germline lookup yields CDR1 SGHDT and CDR2 YYEEEE. CDR3 amino acids: CASSFQTGELFF. The CDR3, as DNA: TGTGCCAGCAGCTTCCAGACCGGGGAGCTGTTTTTT.

The rearrangement links TRBV6-1 to TRBJ2-7; unclear D gene. V was clipped by 0 bases and J by 7 bases, with 10 bases between them. Germline lookup yields CDR1 MNHNS and CDR2 SASEGT. This CDR3 has 13 amino acids. The CDR3 protein is CASSEANPEEQYV. Here the CDR3 DNA reads TGTGCCAGCAGTGAAGCGAACCCAGAAGAGCAGTACGTC.

This clone was seen once. The CDR3 DNA is TGTGCCAGCAGCGTAGATGAGCGTTCACCCCTCCACTTT. This translates into CASSVDERSPLHF. The rearrangement uses TRBV9 and TRBJ1-6, with unresolved D. The CDR3 is made up of 13 amino acids. V was cut by 0 bases and J by 9 bases, with 7 bases left in between. CDR1 and CDR2 from the germline V gene are SGDLS and YYNGEE. The entire variable domain, with the rest obtained from reference TRBV9 and TRBJ1-6, is as follows: DSGVTQTPKHLITATGQRVTLRCSPRSGDLSVYWYQQSLDQGLQFLIQYYNGEERAKGNILERFSAQQFPDLHSELNLSSLELGDSALYFCASSVDERSPLHFGNGTRLTVT.

The J gene is TRBJ1-4, the V gene TRBV30, with D perhaps matching TRBD1 (5 bases). The CDR3 loop spans 15 amino acids. V lost 7 bases and J lost 6, with 21 bases in between. Germline loops: CDR1 GTSNPN, CDR2 SVGIG (reference sequence). In DNA, the CDR3 is TGTGCCTCAGTGTCAGAGGGGCGGGGGGATGAAAAACTGTTTTTT. Its protein product is CASVSEGRGDEKLFF. Combining the CDR3 with reference TRBV30 and TRBJ1-4 gives the whole variable domain SQTIHQWPATLVQPVGSPLSLECTVEGTSNPNLYWYRQAAGRGLQLLFYSVGIGQISSEVPQNLSASRPQDRQFILSSKKLLLSDSGFYLCASVSEGRGDEKLFFGSGTQLSVL.

The J gene is TRBJ1-3, the V gene TRBV19; TRBD1 aligns across 9 bases. From germline, CDR1 is LNHDA and CDR2 SQIVND (reference sequence). This CDR3 spans 17 amino acids. The trim removed 4 bases at V and 1 base at J, leaving 8 bases unmatched. CDR3 coding DNA: TGTGCCAGTAGTACCGAACAGGGGGCAACATCTGGAAACACCATATATTTT. Residues: CASSTEQGATSGNTIYF.

The chain is built from TRBV27 and TRBJ1-2, with a possible D match to TRBD1 (5 bases). V shed 2 bases and J shed 4 bases, with 14 bases lying between them. Germline values: CDR1 MNHEY, CDR2 SMNVEV (reference sequence). The CDR3 loop spans 15 amino acids. CDR3 amino acids: CASSLIPQDLYGYTF. The CDR3 bases are TGTGCCAGCAGTTTAATTCCACAGGACCTCTATGGCTACACCTTC.

The chain uses TRBV2 and TRBJ1-1, with no clear D. The germline V and J ends were trimmed by 0 bases and 5 bases, with 7 bases remaining between them. In germline, CDR1 is SNHLY, CDR2 FYNNEI. This CDR3 has 13 amino acids. The CDR3: CASSEARGTEAFF. The DNA of the CDR3 is TGTGCCAGCAGTGAAGCGCGGGGAACTGAAGCTTTCTTT.

This rearrangement joins TRBV3-1 (or the pseudogene TRBV3-2) to TRBJ1-4; D possibly corresponds to TRBD1 (5 bases). Germline CDR1 reads LGHDT; CDR2 reads YNNKEL (reference sequence). The CDR3 spans 15 residues. Trimming cost V 3 bases and J 5 bases, with 13 bases left between them. CDR3 nucleotides: TGTGCCAGCAGCCAGGCACTGCGGACAAATGAAAAACTGTTTTTT. Protein sequence: CASSQALRTNEKLFF.